The 5 T cell receptor beta chains listed next were all sequenced from one sample in a study of T cell responses to AZD1222 COVID-19 vaccine. Profiled with immunoSEQ multiplex PCR; TCRdb holds only in-frame clones, not every one. The sample yields some 140,000 clones, about 90% seen once. The sequences come from peripheral blood, collected on day 0 of AZD1222 vaccination. The receptors derive from an adult in good health.

The rearrangement links TRBV7-9 to TRBJ2-7; 11 bases match TRBD1. V was pared by 0 bases and J by 5 bases, with 3 bases of the junction left unmatched. CDR3 size: 15 residues. Germline CDR1 is SEHNR and CDR2 is FQNEAQ (reference sequence). This CDR3 reads CASSLARTGGNEQYF. The CDR3 region has the DNA TGTGCCAGCAGCTTAGCCCGGACAGGGGGCAACGAGCAGTACTTC.

The rearrangement joins TRBV7-2 to TRBJ2-1, with 7 bases identical to TRBD2. The CDR3 is 17 amino acids. Germline-derived CDR1 and CDR2 are SGHTA and FQGNSA. V lost 1 base and J lost 2; bases outside the gene matches: 8. The chain's CDR3 is CASSLGPSGNPYNEQFF. CDR3 DNA sequence: TGTGCCAGCAGCTTAGGCCCCAGCGGGAATCCCTACAATGAGCAGTTCTTC.

The CDR3 here is CASSLRLAPGNEQFF. The CDR3 nucleotides read TGTGCCAGCAGTCTACGACTAGCCCCTGGTAATGAGCAGTTCTTC. The chain has TRBV28 and TRBJ2-1, with 7 bases identical to TRBD2. The V gene's germline CDR1 is MDHEN and CDR2 SYDVKM. The V segment lost 5 bases and the J segment 7 bases; nucleotides outside the gene matches: 11. The CDR3 extends over 15 amino acids.

This sequence joins TRBV29-1 and TRBJ1-5; 8 nucleotides line up with TRBD1. Germline CDR1 SQVTM, CDR2 ANQGSEA. Trimming removed 4 bases from V and 6 bases from J; junction bases left unmatched: 11. The CDR3 totals 15 residues. The CDR3 DNA reads as TGCAGCGTTGGTTTTGGACCAGGGGGCGGTCAGCCCCAGCATTTT. It codes for CSVGFGPGGGQPQHF.

The chain joins TRBV27 to TRBJ2-5; 8 nucleotides line up with TRBD1. Germline V lookup: CDR1 MNHEY, CDR2 SMNVEV (reference sequence). This CDR3 comprises 16 residues. V lost 7 bases to trimming and J lost 5 bases; unmatched junction nucleotides: 15. CDR3 nucleotide sequence: TGTGCCAGCAACCTCCGGTGGACAGGGACGATGGAGACCCAGTACTTC. Its protein is CASNLRWTGTMETQYF.